This TCR beta chain comes out of a study of cytomegalovirus exposure and HLA in healthy donors. PCR amplification relied on 60 Vbeta primers (plus 13 Jbeta primers). Repertoires were generated with immunoSEQ multiplex PCR, while TCRdb's copy carries only in-frame clones and drops some. The sample shows 120,000 or so clones, over 65% of them seen only once. The CDR3 is 12 residues long. Trimming removed 3 bases from V and 5 bases from J, with 10 bases in between. CDR1 is SQVTM and CDR2 is ANQGSEA in the germline V gene. The V gene is TRBV29-1, the J gene TRBJ2-5; tentative D call: TRBD1 (6 bases). This receptor was identified in a woman aged 40 to 50 in good health and CMV-seronegative. Sequences were obtained from PBMCs. The CDR3 DNA sequence: TGCAGCGTTGATCAGGGGACGGAGACCCAGTACTTC. As protein: CSVDQGTETQYF.